What follows are 21 T cell receptor beta chains derived from one specimen sequenced in a study of control samples from healthy donors and cancer patients. Libraries were prepared by immunoSEQ multiplex PCR; TCRdb keeps only in-frame clonotypes and omits some of them. Among approximately 20,000 clones listed, about 85% were seen once. Sequencing was done on a sample of PBMCs. These TCRs come from a man aged 55-75 years with colorectal cancer.

V is TRBV5-1 and J is TRBJ2-3; D possibly matches TRBD1 or TRBD2 (5 bases each). Germline CDR1 SGHRS, CDR2 YFSETQ. The CDR3 has 17 residues. V was clipped by 4 bases and J by 1 base, with 19 bases between them. The CDR3 sequence: CASSHFRDAYGTDTQYF. In nucleotides, the CDR3 is TGCGCCAGCAGCCACTTCAGGGACGCCTATGGCACAGATACGCAGTATTTT.

V gene TRBV2 combines with J gene TRBJ2-1; 9 bases agree with TRBD2. Germline trimming cut 3 bases from V and 5 bases from J; bases unmatched to any gene: 5. Germline CDR1 and CDR2: SNHLY and FYNNEI. This CDR3 has 15 amino acids. The CDR3: CASSDASSGDNEQFF. CDR3 coding DNA: TGTGCCAGCAGTGACGCCTCTAGCGGGGACAATGAGCAGTTCTTC. The full variable domain, in which reference TRBV2 and TRBJ2-1 provide the parts outside the CDR3, is EPEVTQTPSHQVTQMGQEVILRCVPISNHLYFYWYRQILGQKVEFLVSFYNNEISEKSEIFDDQFSVERPDGSNFTLKIRSTKLEDSAMYFCASSDASSGDNEQFFGPGTRLTVL.

The rearrangement uses TRBV2 and TRBJ1-1; D unclear. V lost 9 bases to trimming and J lost 0 bases, with 8 bases between them. CDR3 length equals 12 residues. CDR1 is SNHLY, CDR2 FYNNEI, per germline. CDR3: CASTDMNTEAFF. The CDR3 coding sequence is TGTGCCAGTACAGACATGAACACTGAAGCTTTCTTT.

The DNA for the CDR3 is TGTGCCAGCAGTTACGGACGGATGAACACTGAAGCTTTCTTT. Its translation is CASSYGRMNTEAFF. The genes are TRBV27 and TRBJ1-1; D remains ambiguous. CDR3 length equals 14 residues. The germline V gene has CDR1 MNHEY and CDR2 SMNVEV (reference sequence). The germline V and J ends were trimmed by 4 bases and 0 bases, with 9 bases remaining between them.

The V and J genes are TRBV5-1 and TRBJ2-5; D is unclear. V dropped 1 base and J dropped 5 bases, with 6 bases sitting between them. The CDR3 consists of 12 residues. CDR1 is SGHRS, CDR2 YFSETQ, per germline. CDR3 bases: TGCGCCAGCAGCTTGTCGTCCGAGACCCAGTACTTC. The encoded protein is CASSLSSETQYF. The full variable domain, completed using reference TRBV5-1 and TRBJ2-5, is KAGVTQTPRYLIKTRGQQVTLSCSPISGHRSVSWYQQTPGQGLQFLFEYFSETQRNKGNFPGRFSGRQFSNSRSEMNVSTLELGDSALYLCASSLSSETQYFGPGTRLLVL.

The rearrangement links TRBV24-1 to TRBJ1-4; no clear D gene. Germline assignment: CDR1 KGHDR and CDR2 SFDVKD. The CDR3 has 13 amino acids. V lost 3 bases, J lost 7 bases, and 8 bases lay in between. The CDR3 sequence: CATSDTLGEKLFF. CDR3 coding DNA: TGTGCCACCAGTGATACCCTCGGTGAAAAACTGTTTTTT.

The rearrangement joins TRBV30 to TRBJ1-6; D might be TRBD1 (5 bases). The CDR3 covers 16 residues. Germline V gene data show CDR1 as GTSNPN and CDR2 as SVGIG (reference sequence). V lost 2 bases to trimming and J lost 0 bases, with 11 bases between them. The CDR3 DNA is TGTGCCTGGAGTTGGGGGGGGAGCTCCTATAATTCACCCCTCCACTTT. Encoded protein: CAWSWGGSSYNSPLHF.

The chain recombines TRBV11-2 with TRBJ2-2; a possible D gene is TRBD2 (6 bases). The germline gives CDR1 SGHAT, CDR2 FQNNGV. This CDR3 has 15 residues. The ends were cut back, 3 bases at V and 0 bases at J, with 8 bases in the middle. The DNA of the CDR3 is TGTGCCAGCAGCTTGGAGGGGTCGAACACCGGGGAGCTGTTTTTT. As protein: CASSLEGSNTGELFF.

This clone was found once. The chain is built from TRBV6-6 and TRBJ1-2, with 10 bases lining up with TRBD1. CDR3 length: 15 amino acids. Germline lookup yields CDR1 MNHNY and CDR2 SVGAGI (reference sequence). Trimming took 4 bases from V and 1 from J; bases not matched to a gene: 3. The CDR3 nucleotides read TGTGCCAGCAGTTCCGGGACAGGGGATAACTATGGCTACACCTTC. Translated, it gives CASSSGTGDNYGYTF.

The chain employs TRBV3-1 (or the pseudogene TRBV3-2) and TRBJ2-7; the match to TRBD1 covers 8 bases. After removal of 10 bases from V and 2 bases from J, the junction contained 19 bases not matched to a gene. The CDR3 runs 17 residues. Germline CDR1 is LGHDT and CDR2 is YNNKEL (reference sequence). CDR3 bases: TGTGCCACCCCGAAAAGTACGAGGGACAGGAAAACCTACGAGCAGTACTTC. This translates into CATPKSTRDRKTYEQYF.

The V and J genes are TRBV5-4 and TRBJ2-3, with D possibly matching TRBD1 (6 bases). The CDR3 totals 17 residues. The V gene's germline CDR1 is SGHNT and CDR2 YYREEE (reference sequence). V lost 4 bases, J lost 2 bases, and 20 bases lay in between. Here the CDR3 DNA reads TGTGCCAGCAGCAGTCAGGGGACCACATCATACACAGATACGCAGTATTTT. It codes for CASSSQGTTSYTDTQYF.

This chain uses TRBV18 with TRBJ2-7; the match to TRBD1 covers 7 bases. The CDR3 is made up of 14 amino acids. CDR1 is KGHSH, CDR2 LQKENI, per germline. Unmatched junction bases numbered 6, after V lost 5 bases and J lost 2 bases. CDR3 sequence: CASSGRDRAYEQYF. The CDR3 nucleotides read TGTGCCAGCTCAGGCCGGGACAGAGCCTACGAGCAGTACTTC.

The CDR3 coding sequence is TGTGCCAGCAGCTTAGGCCAAAAAGTCCTTTCCTACAATGAGCAGTTCTTC. It is translated as CASSLGQKVLSYNEQFF. The genes are TRBV7-8 and TRBJ2-1; D not resolved. V was shortened by 1 base and J by 1 base, with 14 bases between the two germline ends. Germline loops: CDR1 SGHVS, CDR2 FQNEAQ. The CDR3 runs to 17 residues.

The chain carries TRBV30 and TRBJ2-6; no reliable D call. The CDR3 contains 13 residues. V was clipped by 2 bases and J by 2 bases, with 4 bases between them. Germline CDR1 and CDR2: GTSNPN and SVGIG (reference sequence). Written as DNA, the CDR3 is TGTGCCTGGAGTAGTGCTGGGGCCAACGTCCTGACTTTC. It specifies CAWSSAGANVLTF.

This clone was found once. This rearrangement joins TRBV10-3 to TRBJ2-7; no clear D gene. Germline CDR1 reads ENHRY; CDR2 reads SYGVKD. The CDR3 has 12 amino acids. Trimming removed 7 bases from V and 3 bases from J, with 10 bases in between. CDR3 in amino acids: CAINSRDYEQYF. The CDR3 DNA reads TGTGCCATCAATTCCAGAGACTACGAGCAGTACTTC.

The chain is built from TRBV4-1 and TRBJ2-7, with 8 bases aligning to TRBD2. V dropped 6 bases and J dropped 3; count of bases not matched to a gene: 10. The CDR3 loop spans 15 amino acids. Per the germline V gene, CDR1 is MGHRA and CDR2 is YSYEKL. CDR3 protein: CASRLTGLEDYEQYF. CDR3 sequence (DNA): TGCGCCAGCAGGCTGACGGGACTAGAAGACTACGAGCAGTACTTC.

This rearrangement joins TRBV24-1 to TRBJ2-3; D is ambiguous. CDR3 length equals 13 residues. The V gene lost 0 bases and the J gene lost 6 bases, with 6 bases spanning the gap. Germline assignment: CDR1 KGHDR and CDR2 SFDVKD. CDR3 in amino acids: CATSDLIPDTQYF. The CDR3 DNA is TGTGCCACCAGTGATTTGATCCCGGATACGCAGTATTTT.

The V and J genes are TRBV3-1 (or the pseudogene TRBV3-2) and TRBJ1-1; the match to TRBD1 covers 8 bases. Germline loops: CDR1 LGHDT, CDR2 YNNKEL (reference sequence). The CDR3 length is 12 residues. Trimming cost V 3 bases and J 11 bases; bases outside gene matches: 5. The CDR3 here is CASSHRDRGAFF. As DNA, the CDR3 is TGTGCCAGCAGCCACAGAGACAGGGGCGCTTTCTTT.

The V and J genes are TRBV5-1 and TRBJ2-6; the D gene could be TRBD1 or TRBD2 (5 bases each). The CDR3 contains 16 residues. Trimming shortened V by 4 bases and J by 0 bases, and 11 bases separated the two germline ends. The germline gives CDR1 SGHRS, CDR2 YFSETQ. The CDR3 bases are TGCGCCAGCAGCCAGGGACGTTCCTCTGGGGCCAACGTCCTGACTTTC. It translates to CASSQGRSSGANVLTF.

The chain has TRBV5-1 and TRBJ2-6; 11 bases fit TRBD2. The CDR3 spans 17 residues. V trimming: 2 bases; J trimming: 3 bases; junction bases outside the gene matches: 4. CDR1 and CDR2 (germline): SGHRS, YFSETQ. CDR3 coding DNA: TGCGCCAGCAGCTTACTAGCGGGGGATAGTGGGGCCAACGTCCTGACTTTC. Protein product: CASSLLAGDSGANVLTF.

The chain uses TRBV7-6 and TRBJ2-2; D not resolved. Germline lookup yields CDR1 SGHVS and CDR2 FNYEAQ. The V end lost 1 base, the J end lost 0 bases, and 3 bases lay between the germline ends. CDR3 size: 14 residues. The CDR3 here is CASSLVSNTGELFF. As DNA, the CDR3 is TGTGCCAGCAGCTTAGTATCGAACACCGGGGAGCTGTTTTTT.